This T cell receptor beta chain was identified during a study of T cell changes during pregnancy in multiple sclerosis. Trimming shortened V by 10 bases and J by 1 base, and 13 bases separated the two germline ends. The CDR3 runs to 13 residues. Germline V gene data show CDR1 as LNHNV and CDR2 as YYDKDF (reference sequence). Generated by immunoSEQ multiplex PCR, the TCRdb table keeps only in-frame clones and is missing some. The sample holds some 60,000 clones; 93% are singletons and the top ten take 1.8%. The V call is TRBV15, the J call TRBJ2-5; tentatively, D is TRBD1 (6 bases). The clonotype was recovered from a female donor with multiple sclerosis, enrolled in a pregnancy study. Source: peripheral blood, taken after pregnancy. The CDR3 DNA reads as TGTGCCAGTCGCCGACAGGCCCAAGAGACCCAGTACTTC. It yields the protein CASRRQAQETQYF.